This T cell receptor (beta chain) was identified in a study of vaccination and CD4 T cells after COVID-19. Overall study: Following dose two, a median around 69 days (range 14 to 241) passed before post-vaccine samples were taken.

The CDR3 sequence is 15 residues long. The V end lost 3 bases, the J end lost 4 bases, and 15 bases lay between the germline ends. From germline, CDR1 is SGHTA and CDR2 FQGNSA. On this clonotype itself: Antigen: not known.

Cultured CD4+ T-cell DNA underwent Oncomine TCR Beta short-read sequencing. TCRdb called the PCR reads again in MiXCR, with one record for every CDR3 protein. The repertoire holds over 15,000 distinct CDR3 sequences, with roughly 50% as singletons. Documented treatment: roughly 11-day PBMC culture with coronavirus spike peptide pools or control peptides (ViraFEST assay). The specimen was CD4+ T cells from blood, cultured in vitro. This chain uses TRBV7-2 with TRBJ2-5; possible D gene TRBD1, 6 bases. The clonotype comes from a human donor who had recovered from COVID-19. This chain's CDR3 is CASSFALGAPETQYF. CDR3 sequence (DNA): TGTGCCAGCAGCTTCGCATTGGGGGCACCAGAGACCCAGTACTTC.